A single sample gave rise to the 18 T cell receptor beta chains below, sequenced in a study of shared clonotypes between healthy human individuals. The table came from immunoSEQ multiplex PCR; TCRdb's copy has only in-frame clones and leaves some out. The sample yields roughly 490,000 clones, around 78% seen once. Source material: PBMCs. These receptor sequences come from a middle-aged woman in good health. Some clones in this sample may be carry-over from other donors' samples.

This clone was seen a single time. This sequence joins TRBV28 and TRBJ2-2, with a weak D call TRBD1 (5 bases). Germline-derived CDR1 and CDR2 are MDHEN and SYDVKM. The CDR3 extends over 14 amino acids. V was clipped by 3 bases and J by 2 bases, with 7 bases between them. Written as DNA, the CDR3 is TGTGCCAGCAGTTTTAGGGGTAACACCGGGGAGCTGTTTTTT. Protein sequence: CASSFRGNTGELFF.

With regard to this clone: The same CDR3 can be traced to other DNA sequences in this sample. This chain connects TRBV7-2 to TRBJ1-5, with TRBD1 as a possible D gene (5 bases). Trimming stripped 5 bases from V and 6 bases from J, with 8 bases between. Germline loops: CDR1 SGHTA, CDR2 FQGNSA. This CDR3 comprises 12 residues. The CDR3 loop reads CASSLGGQPQHF. The CDR3 bases are TGTGCCAGCAGCCTCGGGGGTCAGCCCCAGCATTTT.

The V gene is TRBV7-8, the J gene TRBJ2-7, with 8 bases aligning to TRBD2. The CDR3 spans 17 residues. The germline gives CDR1 SGHVS, CDR2 FQNEAQ. Losses at the gene ends were 0 bases for V and 4 bases for J; bases not matched to a gene: 11. This chain's CDR3 is CASSLARGGQDLYEQYF. CDR3 coding DNA: TGTGCCAGCAGCTTAGCCCGGGGGGGACAAGACCTATACGAGCAGTACTTC.

This clone has a handful of counts. The rearrangement links TRBV4-2 to TRBJ1-4; D not resolved. The V gene lost 11 bases and the J gene lost 4 bases, with 11 bases spanning the gap. The CDR3 sequence is 12 residues long. Germline V gene sequence: CDR1 LGHNA, CDR2 YNFKEQ. The CDR3 sequence: CARRADNEKLFF. DNA of the CDR3: TGTGCCCGGCGGGCAGATAATGAAAAACTGTTTTTT.

The J gene is TRBJ2-7, the V gene TRBV5-1; a possible D gene is TRBD2 (5 bases). Trimming shortened V by 4 bases and J by 0 bases, and 17 bases separated the two germline ends. Germline V CDR1 and CDR2: SGHRS, YFSETQ. The CDR3 spans 16 residues. As DNA, the CDR3 is TGCGCCAGCAGCGAGCGGCCAGCGACAAACTCCTACGAGCAGTACTTC. Its translation: CASSERPATNSYEQYF.

The chain links TRBV7-8 to TRBJ2-7; 8 bases map to TRBD1. The length of the CDR3 is 14 residues. Germline-derived CDR1 and CDR2 are SGHVS and FQNEAQ. The trim removed 5 bases at V and 2 bases at J, leaving 5 bases unmatched. CDR3 DNA: TGTGCCAGCAGCCCTCGGGACAGGACCTACGAGCAGTACTTC. This encodes CASSPRDRTYEQYF.

The chain joins TRBV4-3 to TRBJ2-2; 8 bases map to TRBD1. After removal of 1 base from V and 4 bases from J, the junction contained 2 bases not matched to a gene. This CDR3 spans 15 amino acids. Germline lookup yields CDR1 LGHNA and CDR2 YSLEER. For the CDR3, the DNA is TGCGCCAGCAGCCAAGGACAGGGGTTCACCGGGGAGCTGTTTTTT. This encodes CASSQGQGFTGELFF.

The rearrangement joins TRBV19 to TRBJ2-5; TRBD2 might be the D (5 bases). The CDR3 contains 14 residues. Looked up from germline, CDR1 is LNHDA and CDR2 is SQIVND (reference sequence). V shed 0 bases and J shed 5 bases, with 10 bases lying between them. The CDR3 DNA follows: TGTGCCAGTAGTATAGAGGGAGTCGGGGAGACCCAGTACTTC. This encodes CASSIEGVGETQYF.

A single count supports this clone. The chain has TRBV7-2 and TRBJ1-1, with D unresolved. In germline, CDR1 is SGHTA, CDR2 FQGNSA. The CDR3 totals 15 residues. V dropped 1 base and J dropped 0 bases, with 9 bases sitting between them. The CDR3 region has the DNA TGTGCCAGCAGCTTAGGAGTCGGTGTGAACACTGAAGCTTTCTTT. Residues: CASSLGVGVNTEAFF.

The chain is built from TRBV28 and TRBJ2-2; D ambiguous. The V and J ends lost 5 bases and 3 bases respectively, with 10 bases between them. This CDR3 has 14 residues. In germline, CDR1 is MDHEN, CDR2 SYDVKM. The CDR3 nucleotides read TGTGCCAGCAGTACCCACGGGTACACCGGGGAGCTGTTTTTT. This sequence encodes CASSTHGYTGELFF.

The genes are TRBV27 and TRBJ2-3; D is unresolved. The CDR3 is 17 amino acids. The V and J ends lost 0 bases and 3 bases respectively, with 16 bases between them. Germline CDR1 and CDR2: MNHEY and SMNVEV (reference sequence). The CDR3 bases are TGTGCCAGCAGTTTATCCTTATCGGCAGGTTGGACAGATACGCAGTATTTT. It yields the protein CASSLSLSAGWTDTQYF.

This clone appeared a single time. This chain joins TRBV5-1 and TRBJ2-1; perhaps TRBD2 as D (5 bases). In germline, CDR1 is SGHRS, CDR2 YFSETQ. Trimming left V 2 bases short and J 10 bases short, with 10 bases between. The CDR3 extends over 12 amino acids. CDR3 sequence: CASSFLAGEQFF. The CDR3 DNA sequence: TGCGCCAGCAGCTTCCTAGCAGGCGAGCAGTTCTTC.

This clone was seen only a few times. The genes are TRBV14 and TRBJ1-4; D is unclear. V shed 3 bases and J shed 8 bases, with 10 bases lying between them. CDR1 and CDR2 from the germline V gene are SGHDN and FVKESK. The CDR3 is made up of 13 amino acids. The CDR3 region is CASSQLFGEKLFF. CDR3 nucleotide sequence: TGTGCCAGCAGCCAGCTCTTCGGCGAAAAACTGTTTTTT. Full variable domain (outside the CDR3, taken from reference TRBV14 and TRBJ1-4): EAGVTQFPSHSVIEKGQTVTLRCDPISGHDNLYWYRRVMGKEIKFLLHFVKESKQDESGMPNNRFLAERTGGTYSTLKVQPAELEDSGVYFCASSQLFGEKLFFGSGTQLSVL.

The V call is TRBV5-4, the J call TRBJ2-7; D gene uncertain. Germline V gene sequence: CDR1 SGHNT, CDR2 YYREEE (reference sequence). The CDR3 spans 13 residues. V was shortened by 3 bases and J by 4 bases, with 11 bases between the two germline ends. The CDR3 region is CASSSSWSYEQYF. As DNA, the CDR3 is TGTGCCAGCAGCTCCTCTTGGAGTTACGAGCAGTACTTC.

This clone was detected only a few times. The chain couples TRBV6-1 to TRBJ1-4, with a possible D match to TRBD1 (5 bases). The CDR3 is 15 amino acids. The germline gives CDR1 MNHNS, CDR2 SASEGT. V was cut by 5 bases and J by 15 bases, with 25 bases left in between. The CDR3 loop is CASSPRARGGTTMFF. Written as DNA, the CDR3 is TGTGCCAGCAGTCCCCGGGCCCGGGGCGGCACTACGATGTTTTTT.

V is TRBV19 and J is TRBJ2-2; D is unclear. Trimming stripped 4 bases from V and 0 bases from J, with 6 bases between. The CDR3 totals 14 residues. Per germline, CDR1 LNHDA and CDR2 SQIVND (reference sequence). This chain's CDR3 is CASSTQANTGELFF. CDR3 sequence (DNA): TGTGCCAGTAGTACCCAGGCGAACACCGGGGAGCTGTTTTTT.

The rearrangement links TRBV6-1 to TRBJ1-1; D not certain. V was trimmed by 2 bases and J by 1 base, leaving 14 bases between them. The CDR3 is 16 residues long. Germline loops: CDR1 MNHNS, CDR2 SASEGT. This chain's CDR3 is CASSELMDLPNTEAFF. Written as DNA, the CDR3 is TGTGCCAGCAGTGAACTTATGGACCTGCCGAACACTGAAGCTTTCTTT.

In the case of this clone: Since the CDR3 does not end with the conserved phenylalanine or tryptophan, this likely comes from a read error. The chain has TRBV29-1 and TRBJ2-7; the match to TRBD1 covers 11 bases. CDR1 and CDR2 (germline): SQVTM, ANQGSEA. This CDR3 is built from 14 residues. Trimming at V came to 5 bases and at J to 4 bases, leaving 7 bases not matched to a gene. CDR3 nucleotide sequence: TGCAGCGTTCTCCCGGGACAGGGGGGATACGAGCAGTACCTC. This codes for CSVLPGQGGYEQYL.